These 21 T cell receptor beta chains originate from one sample sequenced in a study of T cells in Graves' hyperthyroidism and ophthalmopathy. Researchers took RNA transcripts and amplified the TCR beta CDR3 regions from them. Carried out on the TCR CDR3, a first-round RT-PCR used the HTBI primer set. Each CDR3 protein gets one entry after TCRdb re-called the multiplex PCR reads with MiXCR. The sample shows about 300,000 distinct CDR3 sequences, roughly 18% of them seen only once. Source material: blood. These receptor sequences come from a man aged 50-59 years with Graves' ophthalmopathy.

The genes are TRBV11-2 and TRBJ2-7; 11 bases match TRBD2. V lost 1 base and J lost 5; bases outside the gene matches: 7. The CDR3 is made up of 16 amino acids. Germline lookup yields CDR1 SGHAT and CDR2 FQNNGV. The chain's CDR3 is CASSLGPLAGGDEQYF. CDR3 coding DNA: TGTGCCAGCAGCTTAGGTCCCCTAGCGGGAGGCGACGAGCAGTACTTC. The whole variable domain, remainder taken from reference TRBV11-2 and TRBJ2-7, is EAGVAQSPRYKIIEKRQSVAFWCNPISGHATLYWYQQILGQGPKLLIQFQNNGVVDDSQLPKDRFSAERLKGVDSTLKIQPAKLEDSAVYLCASSLGPLAGGDEQYFGPGTRLTVT.

The CDR3 DNA reads as TGCAGCGTTGAAGATGTACAGGGAACAGATACGCAGTATTTT. Its translation is CSVEDVQGTDTQYF. The V call is TRBV29-1, the J call TRBJ2-3; TRBD1 might be the D (6 bases). V lost 0 bases to trimming and J lost 3 bases, with 10 bases between them. The CDR3 consists of 14 residues. CDR1 SQVTM and CDR2 ANQGSEA come from the germline V gene.

There are a few counts of this clonotype. The chain is built from TRBV12-3 or TRBV12-4 and TRBJ2-7, with D uncertain. Deletions cut 7 bases from V and 0 bases from J, with 13 bases between. This CDR3 region has 14 residues. In nucleotides, the CDR3 is TGTGCCAGCACCCCCAATGACCCCTCCTACGAGCAGTACTTC. Protein: CASTPNDPSYEQYF.

This clonotype was detected ten times or more. The rearrangement uses TRBV7-3 and TRBJ2-1; 11 bases map to TRBD2. Germline loops: CDR1 SGHTA, CDR2 FQGTGA. The trim removed 2 bases at V and 5 bases at J, leaving 2 bases unmatched. The CDR3 is made up of 15 amino acids. The CDR3 region is CASSLQGLADNEQFF. The CDR3 DNA follows: TGTGCCAGCAGCTTACAGGGACTAGCGGACAATGAGCAGTTCTTC.

In this sample, this clonotype turned up once. This clone may be a read error of a much larger clone one base away. As DNA, the CDR3 is TGTGTCAGCAGTTCGGGGGTGGCGGACAATGAGCAGTTCTTC. Amino acid sequence: CVSSSGVADNEQFF. The V and J genes are TRBV27 and TRBJ2-1; D possibly corresponds to TRBD2 (6 bases). CDR1 MNHEY and CDR2 SMNVEV come from the germline V gene (reference sequence). The CDR3 length is 14 residues.

V is TRBV9 and J is TRBJ2-3, with a possible D match to TRBD2 (6 bases). This CDR3 has 18 amino acids. Trimming took off 2 bases at V and 0 bases at J, with 19 bases between the two ends. Germline loops: CDR1 SGDLS, CDR2 YYNGEE. The CDR3 is CASSVWPMGDLSTDTQYF. The DNA for the CDR3 is TGTGCCAGCAGCGTGTGGCCGATGGGGGACTTGAGCACAGATACGCAGTATTTT.

The chain couples TRBV7-9 to TRBJ1-2, with 7 bases that match TRBD1. The CDR3 extends over 14 amino acids. The V and J ends lost 5 bases and 5 bases, in that order; junction bases with no gene match: 8. Germline V gives CDR1 SEHNR, CDR2 FQNEAQ (reference sequence). This CDR3 reads CASSLMGQTYGYTF. CDR3 DNA sequence: TGTGCCAGCAGCCTAATGGGACAGACATATGGCTACACCTTC.

This clonotype was seen many times. The rearrangement uses TRBV7-3 and TRBJ2-3; maybe TRBD2 (6 bases). This CDR3 is 14 amino acids long. With 5 bases removed from V and 2 bases from J, the gap between germline ends came to 11 bases. Germline assignment: CDR1 SGHTA and CDR2 FQGTGA. The CDR3: CASSDWGLTDTQYF. The CDR3 nucleotides are TGTGCCAGCAGCGACTGGGGACTCACAGATACGCAGTATTTT.

The CDR3 reads CASSVEASGYNEQFF. The CDR3 DNA is TGTGCCAGCAGCGTAGAGGCTAGCGGATACAATGAGCAGTTCTTC. The chain uses TRBV9 and TRBJ2-1; 7 bases match TRBD2. V shed 0 bases, J shed 4 bases, and the junction held 4 bases outside the gene matches. The germline gives CDR1 SGDLS, CDR2 YYNGEE. This CDR3 spans 15 amino acids.

This clonotype was picked up many times. CDR3 in amino acids: CSARETGQGGEQYF. The DNA for the CDR3 is TGCAGTGCTAGAGAAACCGGACAAGGAGGCGAGCAGTACTTC. The V gene is TRBV20-1, the J gene TRBJ2-7; D tentatively reads TRBD1 or TRBD2 (5 bases each). The germline gives CDR1 DFQATT, CDR2 SNEGSKA (reference sequence). CDR3 size: 14 residues. Trimming took off 0 bases at V and 6 bases at J, with 15 bases between the two ends.

This clonotype was counted only a few times. This chain connects TRBV13 to TRBJ2-7; TRBD2 is a possible D gene (6 bases). The CDR3 runs to 16 residues. Germline CDR1 PRHDT, CDR2 FYEKMQ (reference sequence). The V gene lost 4 bases and the J gene lost 2 bases, with 18 bases spanning the gap. The DNA for the CDR3 is TGTGCCAGCAGCTCGCAGGGCCGGACTACCCCCTACGAGCAGTACTTC. Its translation is CASSSQGRTTPYEQYF.

This clonotype was picked up a small number of times. This chain joins TRBV4-1 and TRBJ2-5; D is unresolved. CDR1 and CDR2 from the germline V gene are MGHRA and YSYEKL. Trimming shortened V by 1 base and J by 7 bases, and 16 bases separated the two germline ends. The CDR3 is 15 residues long. CDR3 residues: CASSQVEPGKGTQYF. The CDR3 bases are TGCGCCAGCAGCCAAGTCGAACCGGGCAAAGGGACCCAGTACTTC.

The chain joins TRBV6-5 to TRBJ2-2; 7 bases line up with TRBD2. The ends lost 7 bases at V and 4 bases at J; junction bases unmatched: 9. The CDR3 consists of 15 residues. Germline loops: CDR1 MNHEY, CDR2 SVGAGI. CDR3 in amino acids: CASISGGGGTGELFF. DNA for the CDR3: TGTGCCAGCATTTCCGGAGGCGGGGGCACCGGGGAGCTGTTTTTT.

In its sample, this clonotype was seen a few times. The chain joins TRBV20-1 to TRBJ2-1; 7 positions agree with TRBD1. Germline V gene sequence: CDR1 DFQATT, CDR2 SNEGSKA (reference sequence). V dropped 5 bases and J dropped 8; count of bases not matched to a gene: 21. The CDR3 covers 17 residues. CDR3 sequence reads: CSAPRDSNLPGGHEQFF. In DNA, the CDR3 is TGCAGTGCTCCCCGGGACAGCAACCTCCCCGGCGGGCATGAGCAGTTCTTC.

This clonotype was observed a few times. V and J are TRBV6-1 and TRBJ1-2; tentative D call: TRBD1 (6 bases). The CDR3 runs 16 residues. CDR1 is MNHNS, CDR2 SASEGT, per germline. Trimming shortened V by 6 bases and J by 0 bases, and 17 bases separated the two germline ends. The CDR3 here is CASSSPQTGTNYGYTF. The CDR3 nucleotides are TGTGCCAGCAGCTCTCCCCAGACAGGAACTAACTATGGCTACACCTTC.

This clonotype was observed a handful of times. This chain joins TRBV4-1 and TRBJ1-2, with 9 bases lining up with TRBD1. V gave up 4 bases and J gave up 3 bases; unmatched junction bases: 12. The CDR3 totals 17 residues. Germline V gene data show CDR1 as MGHRA and CDR2 as YSYEKL. The CDR3 reads CASSRPVGTGMDYGYTF. The CDR3 coding sequence is TGCGCCAGCAGCCGGCCCGTAGGGACAGGGATGGACTATGGCTACACCTTC.

As regards this clonotype: The missing conserved phenylalanine or tryptophan at the end of this CDR3 makes a read error likely. The chain carries TRBV7-2 and TRBJ2-4; possible D gene TRBD2, 5 bases. CDR1 SGHTA and CDR2 FQGNSA come from the germline V gene. V shed 1 base and J shed 0 bases, with 7 bases lying between them. The CDR3 contains 15 residues. The CDR3 region is CASSLGRVAKNIQYL. CDR3 nucleotide sequence: TGTGCCAGCAGCTTAGGGCGGGTAGCCAAAAACATTCAGTACCTC.

This clonotype was picked up a small number of times. V gene TRBV30 combines with J gene TRBJ2-4; no firm D call. Trimming left V 2 bases short and J 2 bases short, with 10 bases between. The CDR3 consists of 14 residues. Germline V gene lookup returns CDR1 GTSNPN and CDR2 SVGIG (reference sequence). Written as DNA, the CDR3 is TGTGCCTGGAGTCAGCAGTTCACCAAAAACATTCAGTACTTC. The encoded protein is CAWSQQFTKNIQYF.

The chain couples TRBV30 to TRBJ1-2, with TRBD1 matching 10 bases. CDR3 size: 14 residues. The ends lost 0 bases at V and 3 bases at J; junction bases unmatched: 1. Germline CDR1 reads GTSNPN; CDR2 reads SVGIG (reference sequence). In nucleotides, the CDR3 is TGTGCCTGGAGTGTTGGGACAGGGGACTATGGCTACACCTTC. This gives the protein CAWSVGTGDYGYTF.

The chain combines TRBV13 with TRBJ2-1; the match to TRBD2 covers 7 bases. CDR3 size: 15 residues. V was pared by 6 bases and J by 4 bases, with 9 bases of the junction left unmatched. Germline assignment: CDR1 PRHDT and CDR2 FYEKMQ (reference sequence). This chain's CDR3 is CASSPGTTLYNEQFF. CDR3 bases: TGTGCCAGCAGTCCCGGGACTACCCTGTACAATGAGCAGTTCTTC.

Many counts were recorded for this clonotype. This sequence joins TRBV24-1 and TRBJ1-4; TRBD1 matches at 7 bases. This CDR3 contains 14 residues. CDR1 KGHDR and CDR2 SFDVKD come from the germline V gene. Trimming at V came to 4 bases and at J to 6 bases, leaving 4 bases not matched to a gene. The CDR3 protein is CATSDPDRDEKLFF. CDR3 DNA: TGTGCCACCAGTGACCCCGACAGGGATGAAAAACTGTTTTTT.